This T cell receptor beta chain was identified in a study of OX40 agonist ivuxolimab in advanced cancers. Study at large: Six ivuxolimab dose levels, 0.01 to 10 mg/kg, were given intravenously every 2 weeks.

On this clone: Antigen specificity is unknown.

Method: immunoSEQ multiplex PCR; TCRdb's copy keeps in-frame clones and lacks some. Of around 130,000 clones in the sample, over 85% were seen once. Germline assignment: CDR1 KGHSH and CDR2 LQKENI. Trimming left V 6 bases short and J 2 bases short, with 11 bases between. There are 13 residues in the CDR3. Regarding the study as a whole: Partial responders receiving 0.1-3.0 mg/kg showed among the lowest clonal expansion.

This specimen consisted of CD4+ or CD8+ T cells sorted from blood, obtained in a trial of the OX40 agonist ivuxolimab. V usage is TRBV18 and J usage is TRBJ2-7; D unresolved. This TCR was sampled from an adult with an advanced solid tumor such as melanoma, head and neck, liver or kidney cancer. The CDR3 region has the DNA TGTGCCAGCTCTCCTACAAGAGCCTACGAGCAGTACTTC. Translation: CASSPTRAYEQYF. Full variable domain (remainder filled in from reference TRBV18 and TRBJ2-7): NAGVMQNPRHLVRRRGQEARLRCSPMKGHSHVYWYRQLPEEGLKFMVYLQKENIIDESGMPKERFSAEFPKEGPSILRIQQVVRGDSAAYFCASSPTRAYEQYFGPGTRLTVT.